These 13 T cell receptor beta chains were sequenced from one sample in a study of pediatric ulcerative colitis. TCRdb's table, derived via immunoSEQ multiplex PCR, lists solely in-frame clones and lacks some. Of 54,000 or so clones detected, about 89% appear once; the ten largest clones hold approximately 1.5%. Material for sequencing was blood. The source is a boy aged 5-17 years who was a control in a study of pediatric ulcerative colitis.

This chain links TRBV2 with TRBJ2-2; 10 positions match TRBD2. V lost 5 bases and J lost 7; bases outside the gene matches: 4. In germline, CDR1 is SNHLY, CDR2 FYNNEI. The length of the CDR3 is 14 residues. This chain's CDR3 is CASSPERGGGELFF. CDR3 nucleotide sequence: TGTGCCAGCAGTCCCGAGCGGGGGGGCGGGGAGCTGTTTTTT.

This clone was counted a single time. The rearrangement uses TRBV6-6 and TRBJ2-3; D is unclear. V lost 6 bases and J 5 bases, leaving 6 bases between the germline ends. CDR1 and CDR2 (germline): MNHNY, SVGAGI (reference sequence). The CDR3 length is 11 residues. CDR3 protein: CASRSIDTQYF. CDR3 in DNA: TGTGCCAGCAGATCCATAGATACGCAGTATTTT.

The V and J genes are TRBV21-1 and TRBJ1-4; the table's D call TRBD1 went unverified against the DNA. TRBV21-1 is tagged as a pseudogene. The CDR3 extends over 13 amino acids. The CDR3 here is CASRPRHDEKLFF. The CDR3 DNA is TGTGCCAGCAGGCCACGACACGATGAAAAACTGTTTTTT.

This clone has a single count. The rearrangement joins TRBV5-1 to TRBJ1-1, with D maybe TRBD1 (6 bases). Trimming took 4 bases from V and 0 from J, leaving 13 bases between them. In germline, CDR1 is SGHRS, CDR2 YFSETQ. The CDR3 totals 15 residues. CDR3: CASSTRQALNTEAFF. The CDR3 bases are TGCGCCAGCAGCACACGACAGGCCCTGAACACTGAAGCTTTCTTT.

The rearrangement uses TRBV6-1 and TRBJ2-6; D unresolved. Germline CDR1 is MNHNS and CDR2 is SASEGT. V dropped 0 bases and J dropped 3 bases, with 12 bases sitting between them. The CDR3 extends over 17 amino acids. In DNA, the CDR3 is TGTGCCAGCAGTGAAGCGGCTGGCTCGGGTGGGGCCAACGTCCTGACTTTC. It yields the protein CASSEAAGSGGANVLTF.

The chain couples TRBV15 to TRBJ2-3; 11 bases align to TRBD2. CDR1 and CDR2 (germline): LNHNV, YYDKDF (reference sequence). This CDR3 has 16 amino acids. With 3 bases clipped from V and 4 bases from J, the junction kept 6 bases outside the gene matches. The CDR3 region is CATSSNSGGAADTQYF. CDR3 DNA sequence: TGTGCCACCAGCAGTAATAGCGGGGGGGCCGCAGATACGCAGTATTTT. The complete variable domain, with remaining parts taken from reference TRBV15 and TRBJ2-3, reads DAMVIQNPRYQVTQFGKPVTLSCSQTLNHNVMYWYQQKSSQAPKLLFHYYDKDFNNEADTPDNFQSRRPNTSFCFLDIRSPGLGDTAMYLCATSSNSGGAADTQYFGPGTRLTVL.

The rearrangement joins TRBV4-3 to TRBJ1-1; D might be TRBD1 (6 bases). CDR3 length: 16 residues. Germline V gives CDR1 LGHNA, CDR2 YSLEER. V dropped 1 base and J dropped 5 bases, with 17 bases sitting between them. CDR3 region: CASSQGLGGGLTEAFF. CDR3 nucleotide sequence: TGCGCCAGCAGCCAAGGACTGGGCGGGGGGCTGACTGAAGCTTTCTTT.

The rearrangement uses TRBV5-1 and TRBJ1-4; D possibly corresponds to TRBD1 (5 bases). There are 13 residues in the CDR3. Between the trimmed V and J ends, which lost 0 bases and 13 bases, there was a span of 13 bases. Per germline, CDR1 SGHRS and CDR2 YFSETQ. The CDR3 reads CASSLEVQGGLFF. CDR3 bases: TGCGCCAGCAGCTTGGAAGTGCAGGGAGGACTGTTTTTT.

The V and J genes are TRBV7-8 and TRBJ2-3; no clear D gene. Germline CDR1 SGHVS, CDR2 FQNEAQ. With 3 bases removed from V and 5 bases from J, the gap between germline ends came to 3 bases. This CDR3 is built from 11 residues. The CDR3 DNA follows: TGTGCCAGCAGCTTGAGAGATACGCAGTATTTT. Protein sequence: CASSLRDTQYF.

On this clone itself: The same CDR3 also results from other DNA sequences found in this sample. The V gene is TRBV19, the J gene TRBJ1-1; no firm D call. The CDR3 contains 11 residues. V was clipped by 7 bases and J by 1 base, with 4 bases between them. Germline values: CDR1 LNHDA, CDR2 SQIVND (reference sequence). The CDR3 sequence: CASKKNTEAFF. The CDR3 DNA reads TGTGCCAGTAAGAAGAACACTGAAGCTTTCTTT.

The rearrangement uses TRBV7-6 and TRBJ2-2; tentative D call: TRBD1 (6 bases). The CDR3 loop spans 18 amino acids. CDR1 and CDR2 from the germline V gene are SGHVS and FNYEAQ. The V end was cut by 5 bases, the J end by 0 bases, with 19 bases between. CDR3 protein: CASSQPGWGPTNTGELFF. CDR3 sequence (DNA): TGTGCCAGCAGCCAACCGGGTTGGGGGCCAACGAACACCGGGGAGCTGTTTTTT.

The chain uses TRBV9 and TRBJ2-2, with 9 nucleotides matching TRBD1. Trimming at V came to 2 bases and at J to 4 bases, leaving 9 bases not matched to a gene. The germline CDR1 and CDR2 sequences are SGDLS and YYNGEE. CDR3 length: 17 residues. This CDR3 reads CASSVRSTGGFTGELFF. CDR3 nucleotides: TGTGCCAGCAGCGTCAGATCGACAGGGGGATTCACCGGGGAGCTGTTTTTT. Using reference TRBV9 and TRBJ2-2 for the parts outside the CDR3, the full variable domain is DSGVTQTPKHLITATGQRVTLRCSPRSGDLSVYWYQQSLDQGLQFLIQYYNGEERAKGNILERFSAQQFPDLHSELNLSSLELGDSALYFCASSVRSTGGFTGELFFGEGSRLTVL.

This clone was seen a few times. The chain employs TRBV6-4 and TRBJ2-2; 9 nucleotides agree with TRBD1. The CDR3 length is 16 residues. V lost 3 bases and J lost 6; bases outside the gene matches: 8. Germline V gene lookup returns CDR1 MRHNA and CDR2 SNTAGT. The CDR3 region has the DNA TGTGCCAGCAGTGAAAAAGCCGGGACAGGGTCCGGGGAGCTGTTTTTT. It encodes CASSEKAGTGSGELFF.